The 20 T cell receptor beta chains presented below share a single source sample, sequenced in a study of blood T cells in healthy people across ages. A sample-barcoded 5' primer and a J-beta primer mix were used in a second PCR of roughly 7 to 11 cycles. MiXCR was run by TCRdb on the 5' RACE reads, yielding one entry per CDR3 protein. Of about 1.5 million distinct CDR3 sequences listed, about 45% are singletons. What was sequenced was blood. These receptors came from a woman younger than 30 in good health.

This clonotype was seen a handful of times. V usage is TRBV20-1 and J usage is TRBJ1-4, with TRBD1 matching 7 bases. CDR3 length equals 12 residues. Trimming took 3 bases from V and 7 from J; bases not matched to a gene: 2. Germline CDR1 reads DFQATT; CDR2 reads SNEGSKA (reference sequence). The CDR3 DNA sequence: TGCAGTGCTAGGGGGACAGCTGAAAAACTGTTTTTT. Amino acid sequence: CSARGTAEKLFF.

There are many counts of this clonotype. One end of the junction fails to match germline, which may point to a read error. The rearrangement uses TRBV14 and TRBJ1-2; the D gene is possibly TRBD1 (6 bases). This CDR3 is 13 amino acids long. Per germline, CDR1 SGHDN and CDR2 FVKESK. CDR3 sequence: CASSQDRNYGYTF. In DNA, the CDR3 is TGCGCCAGCAGCCAAGACAGGAACTATGGCTACACCTTC. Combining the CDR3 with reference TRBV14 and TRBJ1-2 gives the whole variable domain EAGVTQFPSHSVIEKGQTVTLRCDPISGHDNLYWYRRVMGKEIKFLLHFVKESKQDESGMPNNRFLAERTGGTYSTLKVQPAELEDSGVYFCASSQDRNYGYTFGSGTRLTVV.

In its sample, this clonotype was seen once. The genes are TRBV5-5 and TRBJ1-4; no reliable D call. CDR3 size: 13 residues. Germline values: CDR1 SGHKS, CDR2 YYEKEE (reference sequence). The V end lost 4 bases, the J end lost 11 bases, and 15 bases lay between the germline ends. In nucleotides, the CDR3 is TGTGCCAGCAGCCCGACGGGCAATGGGAAACTGTTTTTT. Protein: CASSPTGNGKLFF.

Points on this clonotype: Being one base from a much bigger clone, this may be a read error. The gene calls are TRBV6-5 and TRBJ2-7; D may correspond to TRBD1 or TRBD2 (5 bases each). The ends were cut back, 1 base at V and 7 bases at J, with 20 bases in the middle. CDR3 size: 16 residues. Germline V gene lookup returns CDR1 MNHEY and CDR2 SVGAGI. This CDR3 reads CASSYFRDLSYNEQYF. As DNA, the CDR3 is TGTGCCAGCAGTTACTTTAGGGACCTCTCCTACAATGAGCAGTACTTC.

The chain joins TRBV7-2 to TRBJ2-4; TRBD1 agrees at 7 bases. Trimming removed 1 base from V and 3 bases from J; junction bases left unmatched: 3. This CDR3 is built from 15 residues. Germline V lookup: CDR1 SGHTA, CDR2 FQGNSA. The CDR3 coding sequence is TGTGCCAGCAGCTTAGGCCCAGGGGGCAAAAACATTCAGTACTTC. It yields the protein CASSLGPGGKNIQYF.

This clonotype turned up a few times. Here the CDR3 reads CASSLRTGRVGELFF. CDR3 nucleotide sequence: TGTGCCAGCAGCTTGCGGACAGGGAGGGTCGGGGAGCTGTTTTTT. The chain recombines TRBV7-2 with TRBJ2-2, with D tentatively TRBD1 (8 bases). CDR3 length: 15 residues. Trimming removed 3 bases at V and 7 bases at J, with 15 bases between. CDR1 and CDR2 (germline): SGHTA, FQGNSA. The full variable domain, its missing parts supplied by reference TRBV7-2 and TRBJ2-2, is GAGVSQSPSNKVTEKGKDVELRCDPISGHTALYWYRQSLGQGLEFLIYFQGNSAPDKSGLPSDRFSAERTGGSVSTLTIQRTQQEDSAVYLCASSLRTGRVGELFFGEGSRLTVL.

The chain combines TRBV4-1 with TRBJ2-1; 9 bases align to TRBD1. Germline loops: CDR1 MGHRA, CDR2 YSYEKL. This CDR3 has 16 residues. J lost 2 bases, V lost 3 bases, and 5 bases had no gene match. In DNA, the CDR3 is TGCGCCAGCAGCCACTCGGGGACAGGGCCCTACAATGAGCAGTTCTTC. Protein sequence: CASSHSGTGPYNEQFF.

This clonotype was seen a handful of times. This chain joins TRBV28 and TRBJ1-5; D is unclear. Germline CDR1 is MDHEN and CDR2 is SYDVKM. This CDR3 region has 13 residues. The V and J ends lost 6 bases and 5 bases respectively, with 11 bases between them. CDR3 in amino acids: CASRPFTHQPQHF. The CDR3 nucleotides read TGTGCCAGCAGACCTTTTACCCATCAGCCCCAGCATTTT. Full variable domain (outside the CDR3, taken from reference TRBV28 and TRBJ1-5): DVKVTQSSRYLVKRTGEKVFLECVQDMDHENMFWYRQDPGLGLRLIYFSYDVKMKEKGDIPEGYSVSREKKERFSLILESASTNQTSMYLCASRPFTHQPQHFGDGTRLSIL.

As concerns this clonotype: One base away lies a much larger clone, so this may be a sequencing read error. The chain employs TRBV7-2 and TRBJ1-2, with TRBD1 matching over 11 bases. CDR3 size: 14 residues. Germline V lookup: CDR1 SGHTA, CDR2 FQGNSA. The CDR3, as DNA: TGTGCCAGCAGCAGGGACAGGGGGTTCTATGACTACACCTTC. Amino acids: CASSRDRGFYDYTF.

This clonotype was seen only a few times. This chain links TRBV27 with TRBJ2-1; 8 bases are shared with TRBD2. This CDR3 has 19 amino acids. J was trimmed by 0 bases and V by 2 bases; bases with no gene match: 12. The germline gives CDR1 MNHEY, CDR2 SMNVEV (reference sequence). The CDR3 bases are TGTGCCAGCAGTTTAGCCGGGGGGGCGGGTCCAAGCTCCTACAATGAGCAGTTCTTC. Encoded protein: CASSLAGGAGPSSYNEQFF.

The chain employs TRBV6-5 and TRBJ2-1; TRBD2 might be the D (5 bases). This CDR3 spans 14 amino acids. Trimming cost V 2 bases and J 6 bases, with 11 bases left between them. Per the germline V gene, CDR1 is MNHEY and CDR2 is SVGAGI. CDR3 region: CASSYRELGNEQFF. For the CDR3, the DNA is TGTGCCAGCAGTTACCGGGAATTGGGCAATGAGCAGTTCTTC.

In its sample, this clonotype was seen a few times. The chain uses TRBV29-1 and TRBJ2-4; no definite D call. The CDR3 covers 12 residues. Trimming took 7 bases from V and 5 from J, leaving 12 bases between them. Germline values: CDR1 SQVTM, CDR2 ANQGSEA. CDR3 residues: CSAHSTENIQYF. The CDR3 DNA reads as TGCAGCGCTCACTCCACCGAAAACATTCAGTACTTC.

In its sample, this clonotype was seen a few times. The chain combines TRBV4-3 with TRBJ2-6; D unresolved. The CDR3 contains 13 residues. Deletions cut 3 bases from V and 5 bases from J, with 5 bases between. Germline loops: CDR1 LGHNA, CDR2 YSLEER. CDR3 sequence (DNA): TGCGCCAGCAGCCAGAGAAGGGCCAACGTCCTGACTTTC. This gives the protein CASSQRRANVLTF.

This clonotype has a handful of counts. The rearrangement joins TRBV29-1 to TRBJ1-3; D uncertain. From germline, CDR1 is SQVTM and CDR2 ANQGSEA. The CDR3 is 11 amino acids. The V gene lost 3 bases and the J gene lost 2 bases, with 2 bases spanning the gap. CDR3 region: CSVDTGNTIYF. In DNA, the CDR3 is TGCAGCGTTGATACTGGAAACACCATATATTTT.

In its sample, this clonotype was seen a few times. CDR3 DNA sequence: TGCGCCAGCAGCCAGAGGTGGATTGGGGCAGATACGCAGTATTTT. Amino acids: CASSQRWIGADTQYF. The rearrangement joins TRBV4-3 to TRBJ2-3; no clear D gene. Trimming shortened V by 3 bases and J by 4 bases, and 14 bases separated the two germline ends. The CDR3 is 15 residues long. Germline assignment: CDR1 LGHNA and CDR2 YSLEER.

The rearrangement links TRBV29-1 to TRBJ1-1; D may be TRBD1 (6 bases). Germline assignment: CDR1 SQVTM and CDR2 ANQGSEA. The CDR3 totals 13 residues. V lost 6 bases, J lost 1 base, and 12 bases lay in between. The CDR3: CSVETTGNTEAFF. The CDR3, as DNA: TGCAGCGTGGAAACGACAGGGAACACTGAAGCTTTCTTT.

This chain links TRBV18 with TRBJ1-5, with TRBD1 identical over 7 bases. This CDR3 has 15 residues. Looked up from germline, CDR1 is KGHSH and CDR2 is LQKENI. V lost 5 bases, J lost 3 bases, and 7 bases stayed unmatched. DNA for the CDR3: TGTGCCAGCTCATACCTGACAGGGTTCAATCAGCCCCAGCATTTT. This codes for CASSYLTGFNQPQHF. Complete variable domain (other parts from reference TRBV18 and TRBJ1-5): NAGVMQNPRHLVRRRGQEARLRCSPMKGHSHVYWYRQLPEEGLKFMVYLQKENIIDESGMPKERFSAEFPKEGPSILRIQQVVRGDSAAYFCASSYLTGFNQPQHFGDGTRLSIL.

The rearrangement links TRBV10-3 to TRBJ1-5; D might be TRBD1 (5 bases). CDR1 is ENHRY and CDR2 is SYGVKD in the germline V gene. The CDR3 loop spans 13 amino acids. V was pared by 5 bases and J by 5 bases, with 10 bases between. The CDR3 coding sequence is TGTGCCATCAGTCGAGGGGAACATCAGCCCCAGCATTTT. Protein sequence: CAISRGEHQPQHF.

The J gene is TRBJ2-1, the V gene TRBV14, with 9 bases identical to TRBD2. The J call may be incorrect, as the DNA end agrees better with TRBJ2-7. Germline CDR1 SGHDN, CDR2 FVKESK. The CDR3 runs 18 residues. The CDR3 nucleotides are TGTGCCAGCAGCCAAGATTTGACAAGCGGGAGGACGTACAATGAGCAGTACTTC. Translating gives CASSQDLTSGRTYNEQYF.

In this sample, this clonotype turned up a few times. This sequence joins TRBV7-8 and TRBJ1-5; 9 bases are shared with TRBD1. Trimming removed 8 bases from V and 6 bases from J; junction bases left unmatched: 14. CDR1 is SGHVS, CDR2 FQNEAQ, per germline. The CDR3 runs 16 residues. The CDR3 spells CASGRDRVSGGQPQHF. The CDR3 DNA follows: TGTGCCAGCGGCCGGGACAGGGTTTCGGGAGGTCAGCCCCAGCATTTT.